These T cell receptor beta chains were read from a single sample in a study of OX40 agonist ivuxolimab in advanced cancers. Data came from immunoSEQ multiplex PCR; TCRdb stores just in-frame clones and leaves some out. The sample records fewer than 65,000 clones, around 89% being singletons. Material: CD4+ or CD8+ T cells sorted from blood, obtained in a trial of the OX40 agonist ivuxolimab. Source of these receptors: an adult with an advanced solid tumor such as melanoma, head and neck, liver or kidney cancer. Both conserved end residues are part of each CDR3. Each record gives: clone size, D gene, J gene, V gene, CDR3 DNA, CDR3 protein. A D gene is named only where the DNA matches it firmly. The size entry is marked missing in some rows and otherwise reads once, few, many or a size class.

- | TRBD1 | TRBJ1-2 | TRBV7-9 | TGTGCCAGCAGCGCCCGGGACAGGCTAAACTATGGCTACACCTTC | CASSARDRLNYGYTF
- | TRBD1 | TRBJ1-6 | TRBV5-1 | TGCGCCAGCAGCTTGGGCGACAGGGAAAATTCACCCCTCCACTTT | CASSLGDRENSPLHF
- | TRBD2 | TRBJ2-7 | TRBV4-1 | TGCGCCAGCAGCCAAGATGCACTAGCGGGAGTGGCGGAGTACTTC | CASSQDALAGVAEYF
once | - | TRBJ2-7 | TRBV13 | TGTGCCAGCAGCTTATGGCGGGCGGCGGGACGCTCCTACGAGCAGTACTTC | CASSLWRAAGRSYEQYF
- | TRBD2 | TRBJ2-3 | TRBV5-5 | TGTGCCAGCAGCCCGGGACTAGCGACGAGCACAGATACGCAGTATTTT | CASSPGLATSTDTQYF
- | TRBD1 | TRBJ1-4 | TRBV2 | TGTGCCAGCAATCCAGACAGGGGTGGTGAAAAACTGTTTTTT | CASNPDRGGEKLFF
- | TRBD2 | TRBJ2-7 | TRBV7-2 | TGTGCCAGCAGCTTATCCAGCGGGATGAGTTACTTC | CASSLSSGMSYF
- | - | TRBJ2-5 | TRBV25-1 | TGTGCCAGCAGTAGGGGAAGTTGGGAGACCCAGTACTTC | CASSRGSWETQYF
- | - | TRBJ1-2 | TRBV2 | TGTGCCAGCAGTGGGACAAGCTATGGCTACACCTTC | CASSGTSYGYTF
- | - | TRBJ2-5 | TRBV21-1 | TGTGCCAGCAACCAAGAGGGGTGCCAGACTTATCAAGAGACCCAGTACTTC | CASNQEGCQTYQETQYF
- | - | TRBJ2-1 | TRBV7-8 | TGTGCCAGCAGCTTATCATGGCTCCCGTCTCTAAACAATGAGCAGTTCTTC | CASSLSWLPSLNNEQFF
- | TRBD1 | TRBJ1-5 | TRBV19 | TGTGCCAGTAGTAAGGGACAGAACAATCAGCCCCAGCATTTT | CASSKGQNNQPQHF
once | - | TRBJ2-3 | TRBV12-5 | TGTGCTAGTGGTTTGGTATATGCAGGGAGCACAGATACGCAGTATTTT | CASGLVYAGSTDTQYF
once | - | TRBJ1-1 | TRBV2 | TGTGCCAGCAGTGGTGAGGGTTTGGTTGAAGCTTTCTTT | CASSGEGLVEAFF
- | TRBD2 | TRBJ2-7 | TRBV27 | TGTGCCAGCAGGGGGATTTATAGCGGGTTCGACGAGCAGTACTTC | CASRGIYSGFDEQYF
- | TRBD2 | TRBJ2-7 | TRBV27 | TGTGCCAGCAGTTTGGCGGGAGGGCGCGAGCAGTACTTC | CASSLAGGREQYF
- | - | TRBJ1-4 | TRBV6-5 | TGTGCCAGCTCTACAGGGCAAAGAAAACTGTTTTTT | CASSTGQRKLFF
- | - | TRBJ1-5 | TRBV19 | TGTGCCAGTAGTCGACCCTACGAAAATCAGCCCCAGCATTTT | CASSRPYENQPQHF
- | TRBD1 | TRBJ2-1 | TRBV7-2 | TGTGCCAGCAGACGCGGGACAGGGTCCTACAATGAGCAGTTCTTC | CASRRGTGSYNEQFF
- | - | TRBJ2-7 | TRBV4-3 | TGCGCCAGCAGCCAAGCAGCCACCGGGCCCTACGAGCAGTACTTC | CASSQAATGPYEQYF
- | TRBD1 | TRBJ2-3 | TRBV5-1 | TGCGCCAGCAGCTTGGCCGGACAGGGACGGGGTACGCAGTATTTT | CASSLAGQGRGTQYF
- | - | TRBJ2-3 | TRBV28 | TGTGCCAGCAGTTCCCTCACAGATACGCAGTATTTT | CASSSLTDTQYF
few | TRBD1 | TRBJ2-1 | TRBV18 | TGTGCCACTCGTCGGGACAGCTCCTACAATGAGCAGTTCTTC | CATRRDSSYNEQFF
- | TRBD2 | TRBJ2-3 | TRBV2 | TGTGCCAGCAGTGGGGGGACTAGCCGAGGGACAGATACGCAGTATTTT | CASSGGTSRGTDTQYF
- | - | TRBJ2-2 | TRBV9 | TGTGCCAGCAGCCTCCAACGCACCGGGGAGCTGTTTTTT | CASSLQRTGELFF
- | - | TRBJ1-1 | TRBV30 | TGTGCCTGGAGTGTAGTGGGCAGATACATTGAAGCTTTCTTT | CAWSVVGRYIEAFF
- | - | TRBJ1-1 | TRBV7-2 | TGTGCCAGCAGCCCCTTTTCACCCTTCTTT | CASSPFSPFF
- | - | TRBJ2-7 | TRBV23-1 | TGCGCCAGCAGATCCCCCCGGGGATGGCGAGAGCAGTACTTC | CASRSPRGWREQYF
- | - | TRBJ1-4 | TRBV27 | TGTGCCAGCAGTTTTGGGAAAGGGAATGGGGAAAAACTGTTTTTT | CASSFGKGNGEKLFF
- | - | TRBJ2-6 | TRBV9 | TGTGCCAGCAGCGTAGGCAGCCGCTCTGGGGCCAACGTCCTGACTTTC | CASSVGSRSGANVLTF
- | - | TRBJ2-3 | TRBV5-5 | TGTGCCAGCAGCTTGGCTAGAGGGACAGATACGCAGTATTTT | CASSLARGTDTQYF
- | - | TRBJ1-5 | TRBV10-3 | TGTGCCATCAGTGAGTCGAACTGGGGAAATCAGCCCCAGCATTTT | CAISESNWGNQPQHF
- | - | TRBJ2-2 | TRBV10-3 | TGTGCCATCAGTGAGGCCTGGGGCGGCCTAGTCGGCACCGGGGAGCTGTTTTTT | CAISEAWGGLVGTGELFF
once | - | TRBJ2-1 | TRBV6-6 | TGTGCCAGCAGTGCAGACAGTTCGTTCAATGAGCAGTTCTTC | CASSADSSFNEQFF
- | - | TRBJ2-1 | TRBV5-4 | TGTGCCAGCAGCCCCTCAGTAGCCCCCTACAATGAGCAGTTCTTC | CASSPSVAPYNEQFF
- | - | TRBJ1-5 | TRBV5-6 | TGTGCCAGCAGCCCCCGGTTGGCTCAGCCCCAGCATTTT | CASSPRLAQPQHF
- | - | TRBJ2-3 | TRBV5-1 | TGCGCCAGCAGCCTTACACTAGTGGGCCCAGATACGCAGTATTTT | CASSLTLVGPDTQYF
- | - | TRBJ2-3 | TRBV29-1 | TGCAGCGTTGAGGGTCAGAGGGGCACAGATACGCAGTATTTT | CSVEGQRGTDTQYF
- | - | TRBJ2-7 | TRBV14 | TGTGCCAGCAGCCAAGGGCCTTCTTCGGGTAGGGACACCTACGAGCAGTACTTC | CASSQGPSSGRDTYEQYF
- | - | TRBJ2-3 | TRBV28 | TGTGCCAGCAGGCCGGGGACAGATACGCAGTATTTT | CASRPGTDTQYF
- | - | TRBJ2-7 | TRBV6-1 | TGTGCCAGCAGTGAGAGGGTCCAATACGAGCAGTACTTC | CASSERVQYEQYF
- | TRBD1 | TRBJ2-7 | TRBV7-8 | TGTGCCAGCAGCTCGGGACAGACCCTCGAGCAGTACTTC | CASSSGQTLEQYF
- | - | TRBJ2-1 | TRBV6-1 | TGTGCCAGCAGTGAAGCGTGGACCCAATATGAGCAGTTCTTC | CASSEAWTQYEQFF
- | - | TRBJ1-5 | TRBV5-8 | TGTGCCAGCAGCTTAGGAAGGAGCAATCAGCCCCAGCATTTT | CASSLGRSNQPQHF
once | - | TRBJ2-2 | TRBV7-2 | TGTGCCAGCAGCGCCCGACAGGTTACGAACACCGGGGAGCTGTTTTTT | CASSARQVTNTGELFF
few | - | TRBJ2-7 | TRBV4-2 | TGTGCCAGCAGCCAAGATAGGCCTGGGGTAGCGACTTCCTACGAGCAGTACTTC | CASSQDRPGVATSYEQYF
- | - | TRBJ2-7 | TRBV18 | TGTGCCAGCTCACCAAGGGGCTCCTACGAGCAGTACTTC | CASSPRGSYEQYF
once | - | TRBJ1-1 | TRBV6-1 | TGTGCCAGCAGTGCCAAGATGAACACTGAAGCTTTCTTT | CASSAKMNTEAFF
once | TRBD1 | TRBJ2-1 | TRBV7-3 | TGTGCCAGCAGCCCTAAAGACAGGGCCTACAATGAGCAGTTCTTC | CASSPKDRAYNEQFF
- | - | TRBJ2-3 | TRBV28 | TGTGCCAGCAGTTTGGTAGATACGCAGTATTTT | CASSLVDTQYF
- | TRBD1 | TRBJ1-1 | TRBV19 | TGTGCCAGTAGTCCGAGGACAGGGTTGTCCACTGAAGCTTTCTTT | CASSPRTGLSTEAFF
few | - | TRBJ1-1 | TRBV27 | TGTGCCAGCAGATTAAGACCCGATTGGAACACTGAAGCTTTCTTT | CASRLRPDWNTEAFF